This T cell receptor (beta chain) was sequenced during a study of shared clonotypes between healthy human individuals. General study results and limits: Generation probabilities were higher for clonotypes shared across all four sorted-subset donors than for unshared ones.

Here immunoSEQ multiplex PCR was the method, and the copy in TCRdb shows in-frame clones only, minus some. The data hold fewer than 850,000 clones, with less than 95% observed a single time. Regarding this clone: Its antigen is as yet unknown.

The CDR3 extends over 13 amino acids. Germline CDR1 reads SGHRS; CDR2 reads YFSETQ. V gave up 2 bases and J gave up 6 bases, with 10 bases separating them. The source of this sequence is a man aged 18 to 30 in good health. Some clones in this sample may be carry-over from other donors' samples. This chain uses TRBV5-1 with TRBJ2-3; the D call may be TRBD1 or TRBD2 (5 bases each). Sequencing was done on a sample of memory CD8+ T cells from PBMCs. Subset of the sample: CD45RO+ cells pooled with CCR7-negative TemRA cells. The CDR3 sequence: CASSLVGEDTQYF. The CDR3 region has the DNA TGCGCCAGCAGCTTAGTAGGGGAGGATACGCAGTATTTT.